One T cell receptor beta chain is described in this entry. Antigen specificity is unknown. The DNA input per sorted-subset replicate PCR was approximately 210 ng, corresponding to some 30,000 T cell genomes. The repertoire was sequenced with immunoSEQ multiplex PCR; TCRdb's copy has only in-frame clones and lacks some. Among under 600,000 clones listed, more than 95% were seen once. The CDR3 covers 14 residues. V lost 3 bases and J lost 6, with 11 bases in between. CDR1 is KGHSH and CDR2 is LQKENI in the germline V gene. This entry comes from a study of shared clonotypes between healthy human individuals. About the research overall: There were three CD4 naive, three CD4 memory, two CD8 naive and one CD8 memory plates per donor.

Overall study findings and caveats: Naive subsets tended to show greater estimated richness than memory subsets.

The source of this sequence is a woman younger than 45 in good health. The sample was naive CD4+ T cells sorted from blood. Subset denoted: CD45RA+ positively selected. This rearrangement joins TRBV18 to TRBJ1-4, with D possibly TRBD1 on 6 matching bases. The CDR3 is CASSPWEGDEKLFF. The CDR3 DNA sequence: TGTGCCAGCTCACCTTGGGAGGGGGATGAAAAACTGTTTTTT.